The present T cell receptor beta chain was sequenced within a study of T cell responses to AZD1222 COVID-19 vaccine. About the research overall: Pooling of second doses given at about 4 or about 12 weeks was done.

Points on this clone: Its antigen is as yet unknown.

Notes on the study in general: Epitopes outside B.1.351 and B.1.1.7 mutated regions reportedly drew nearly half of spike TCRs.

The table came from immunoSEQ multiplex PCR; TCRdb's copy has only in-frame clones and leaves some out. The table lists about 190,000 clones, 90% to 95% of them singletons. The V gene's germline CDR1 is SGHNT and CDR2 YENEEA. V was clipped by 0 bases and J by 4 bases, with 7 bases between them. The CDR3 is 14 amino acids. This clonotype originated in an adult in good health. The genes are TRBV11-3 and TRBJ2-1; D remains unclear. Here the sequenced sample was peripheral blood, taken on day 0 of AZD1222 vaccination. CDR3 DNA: TGTGCCAGCAGCTTAGATCTGTTTTACAATGAGCAGTTCTTC. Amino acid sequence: CASSLDLFYNEQFF.